Below are 5 T cell receptor beta chains sequenced from a single sample in a study of OX40 agonist ivuxolimab in advanced cancers. Clones were read by immunoSEQ multiplex PCR, and TCRdb kept only the in-frame ones, dropping some. The sample lists 70,000 to 80,000 clones, around 90% seen once, with approximately 6% in the top ten. The sequencing here drew on CD4+ or CD8+ T cells sorted from blood, taken in a trial of the OX40 agonist ivuxolimab. Receptors were obtained from an adult with an advanced solid tumor such as melanoma, head and neck, liver or kidney cancer.

V and J are TRBV29-1 and TRBJ2-7; TRBD1 matches 10 bases. The CDR3 has 15 amino acids. The J segment lost 0 bases and the V segment lost 0 bases, leaving 2 bases of the junction unmatched. Germline-derived CDR1 and CDR2 are SQVTM and ANQGSEA. The CDR3 loop is CSVEEGQGFSYEQYF. Here the CDR3 DNA reads TGCAGCGTTGAAGAGGGACAGGGGTTCTCCTACGAGCAGTACTTC.

The rearrangement links TRBV27 to TRBJ2-5, with TRBD2 as a possible D gene (5 bases). CDR3 length: 14 amino acids. In germline, CDR1 is MNHEY, CDR2 SMNVEV (reference sequence). V shed 5 bases and J shed 9 bases, with 19 bases lying between them. The CDR3 here is CASSPGLSRASQYF. CDR3 sequence (DNA): TGTGCCAGCAGTCCGGGTTTGTCGAGGGCGTCCCAGTACTTC.

This clone is a singleton in its sample. This chain connects TRBV4-2 to TRBJ1-5, with TRBD1 as a possible D gene (6 bases). V was cut by 0 bases and J by 1 base, with 7 bases left in between. Germline lookup yields CDR1 LGHNA and CDR2 YNFKEQ. The CDR3 extends over 15 amino acids. Written as DNA, the CDR3 is TGTGCCAGCAGCCAAGACACAGGGAGCAATCAGCCCCAGCATTTT. It is translated as CASSQDTGSNQPQHF.

With respect to this clone: The sample holds other DNA sequences that translate to the same CDR3. J is TRBJ1-1 and V is TRBV18; D is uncertain. Deletions cut 8 bases from V and 1 base from J, with 8 bases between. The CDR3 covers 12 residues. Germline loops: CDR1 KGHSH, CDR2 LQKENI. The CDR3, as DNA: TGTGCCAGCGGATACAGGAACACTGAAGCTTTCTTT. This encodes CASGYRNTEAFF.

This clone was seen a single time. The genes are TRBV27 and TRBJ2-5; D is tentatively TRBD1 or TRBD2 (6 bases each). The CDR3 spans 15 residues. The germline V gene has CDR1 MNHEY and CDR2 SMNVEV (reference sequence). V lost 3 bases and J lost 5, with 16 bases in between. In DNA, the CDR3 is TGTGCCAGCAGTTTGATCGGTGGGGGGCCGGAGACCCAGTACTTC. This sequence encodes CASSLIGGGPETQYF.